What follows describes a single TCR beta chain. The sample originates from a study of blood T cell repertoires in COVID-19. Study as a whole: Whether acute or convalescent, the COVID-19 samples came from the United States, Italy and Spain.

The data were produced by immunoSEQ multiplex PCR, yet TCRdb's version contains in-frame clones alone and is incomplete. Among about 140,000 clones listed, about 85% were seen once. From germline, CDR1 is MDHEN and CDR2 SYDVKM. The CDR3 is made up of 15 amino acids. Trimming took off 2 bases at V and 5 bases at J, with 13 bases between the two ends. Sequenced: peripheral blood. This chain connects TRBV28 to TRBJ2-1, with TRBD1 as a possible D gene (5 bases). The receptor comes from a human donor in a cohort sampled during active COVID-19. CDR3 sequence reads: CASSLPQGYNNEQFF. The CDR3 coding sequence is TGTGCCAGCAGTTTACCCCAGGGTTACAACAATGAGCAGTTCTTC. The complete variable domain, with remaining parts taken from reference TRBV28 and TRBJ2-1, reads DVKVTQSSRYLVKRTGEKVFLECVQDMDHENMFWYRQDPGLGLRLIYFSYDVKMKEKGDIPEGYSVSREKKERFSLILESASTNQTSMYLCASSLPQGYNNEQFFGPGTRLTVL.